This T cell receptor beta chain was recorded in a study of cytomegalovirus exposure and HLA in healthy donors. Study-wide context: A later analysis reported the same platform for the 120 or so validation repertoires and the 500 to 750 first-cohort repertoires.

This CDR3 is 14 amino acids long. Trimming left V 2 bases short and J 1 base short, with 9 bases between. Germline loops: CDR1 SGHRS, CDR2 YFSETQ. Sequencing used immunoSEQ multiplex PCR; TCRdb keeps in-frame clones, though not all of them. The table has some 140,000 clones, around 90% seen once. This chain links TRBV5-1 with TRBJ1-1; possible D gene TRBD1, 6 bases. The specimen was PBMCs. The source of this sequence is a woman aged 25 to 39 in good health and CMV-seropositive. The CDR3 DNA is TGCGCCAGCAGCTTCGGACAGCCGAACACTGAAGCTTTCTTT. Translation: CASSFGQPNTEAFF.